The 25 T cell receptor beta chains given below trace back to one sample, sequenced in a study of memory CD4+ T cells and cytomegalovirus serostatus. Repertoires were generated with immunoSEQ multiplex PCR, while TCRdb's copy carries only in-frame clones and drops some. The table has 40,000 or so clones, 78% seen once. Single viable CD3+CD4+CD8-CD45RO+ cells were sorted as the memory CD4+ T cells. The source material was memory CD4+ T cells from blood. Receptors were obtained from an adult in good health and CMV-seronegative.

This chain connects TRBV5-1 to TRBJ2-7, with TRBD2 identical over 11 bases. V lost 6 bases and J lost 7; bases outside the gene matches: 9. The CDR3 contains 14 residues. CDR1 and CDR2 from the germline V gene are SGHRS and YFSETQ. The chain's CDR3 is CASTTSGGQREQYF. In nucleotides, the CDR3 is TGCGCCAGCACCACTAGCGGGGGTCAGCGGGAGCAGTACTTC. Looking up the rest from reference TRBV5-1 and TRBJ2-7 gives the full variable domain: KAGVTQTPRYLIKTRGQQVTLSCSPISGHRSVSWYQQTPGQGLQFLFEYFSETQRNKGNFPGRFSGRQFSNSRSEMNVSTLELGDSALYLCASTTSGGQREQYFGPGTRLTVT.

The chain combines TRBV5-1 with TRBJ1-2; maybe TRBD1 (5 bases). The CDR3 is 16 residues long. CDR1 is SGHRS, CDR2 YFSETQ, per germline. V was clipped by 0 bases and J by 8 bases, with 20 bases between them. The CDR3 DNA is TGCGCCAGCAGCTTGGCTTCAGGGACTGATTGGTTGGGCTACACCTTC. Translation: CASSLASGTDWLGYTF. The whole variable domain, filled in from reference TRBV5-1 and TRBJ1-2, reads KAGVTQTPRYLIKTRGQQVTLSCSPISGHRSVSWYQQTPGQGLQFLFEYFSETQRNKGNFPGRFSGRQFSNSRSEMNVSTLELGDSALYLCASSLASGTDWLGYTFGSGTRLTVV.

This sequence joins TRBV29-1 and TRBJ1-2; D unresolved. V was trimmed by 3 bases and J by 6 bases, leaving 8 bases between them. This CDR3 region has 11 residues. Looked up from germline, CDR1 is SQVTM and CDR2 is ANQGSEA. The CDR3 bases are TGCAGCGTTGATGTGTGGAATGGCTACACCTTC. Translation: CSVDVWNGYTF.

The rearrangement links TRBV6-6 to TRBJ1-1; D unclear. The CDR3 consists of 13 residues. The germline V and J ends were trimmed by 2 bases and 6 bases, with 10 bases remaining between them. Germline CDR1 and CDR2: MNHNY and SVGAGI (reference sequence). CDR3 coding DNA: TGTGCCAGCAGTTACCGGCAGGCCCCTGAAGCTTTCTTT. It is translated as CASSYRQAPEAFF.

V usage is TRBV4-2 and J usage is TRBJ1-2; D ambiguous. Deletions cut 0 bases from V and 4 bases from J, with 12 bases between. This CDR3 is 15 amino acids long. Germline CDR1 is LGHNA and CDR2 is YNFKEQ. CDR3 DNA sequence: TGTGCCAGCAGCCAAGATAGTGGCGGATCCTATGGCTACACCTTC. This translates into CASSQDSGGSYGYTF.

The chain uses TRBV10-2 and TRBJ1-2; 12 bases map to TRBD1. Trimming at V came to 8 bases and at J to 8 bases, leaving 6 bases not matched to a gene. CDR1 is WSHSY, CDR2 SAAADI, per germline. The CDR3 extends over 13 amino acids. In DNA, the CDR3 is TGCGCCAGCCGGGGACAGGGGGCCGGCGGCTACACCTTC. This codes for CASRGQGAGGYTF.

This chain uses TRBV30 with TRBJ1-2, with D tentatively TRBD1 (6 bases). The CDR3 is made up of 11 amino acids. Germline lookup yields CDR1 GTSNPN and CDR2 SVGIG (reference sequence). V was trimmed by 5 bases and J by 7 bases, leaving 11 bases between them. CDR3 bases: TGTGCCTGGGCGGGGGCGGCTGGCTACACCTTC. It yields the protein CAWAGAAGYTF.

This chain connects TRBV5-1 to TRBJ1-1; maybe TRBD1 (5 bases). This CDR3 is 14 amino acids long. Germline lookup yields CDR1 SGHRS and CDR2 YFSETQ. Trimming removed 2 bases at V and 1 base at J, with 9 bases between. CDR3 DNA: TGCGCCAGCAGCTTAGGGGACCCGAACACTGAAGCTTTCTTT. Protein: CASSLGDPNTEAFF.

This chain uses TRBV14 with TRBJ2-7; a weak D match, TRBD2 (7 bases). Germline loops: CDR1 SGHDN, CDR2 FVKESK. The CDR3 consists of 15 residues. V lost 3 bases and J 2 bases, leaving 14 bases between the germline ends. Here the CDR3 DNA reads TGTGCCAGCAGCCAGGGGGGGGCCGTTCCCTACGAGCAGTACTTC. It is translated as CASSQGGAVPYEQYF.

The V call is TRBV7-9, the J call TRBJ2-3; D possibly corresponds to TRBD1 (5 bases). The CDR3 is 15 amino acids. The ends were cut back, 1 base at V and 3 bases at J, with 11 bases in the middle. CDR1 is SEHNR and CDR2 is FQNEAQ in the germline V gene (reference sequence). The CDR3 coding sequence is TGTGCCAGCAGCTTAGAGGGGTTTAGTACAGATACGCAGTATTTT. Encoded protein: CASSLEGFSTDTQYF.

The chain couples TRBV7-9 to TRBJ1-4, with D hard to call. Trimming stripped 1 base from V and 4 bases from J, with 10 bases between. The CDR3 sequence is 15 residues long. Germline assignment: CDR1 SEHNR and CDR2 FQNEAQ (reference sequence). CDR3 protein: CASSLVVFGNEKLFF. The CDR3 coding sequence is TGTGCCAGCAGCTTAGTGGTGTTTGGTAATGAAAAACTGTTTTTT.

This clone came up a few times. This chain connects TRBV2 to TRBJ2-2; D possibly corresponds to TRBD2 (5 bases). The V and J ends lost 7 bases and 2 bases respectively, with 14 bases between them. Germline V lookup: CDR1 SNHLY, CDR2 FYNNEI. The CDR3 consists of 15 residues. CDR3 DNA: TGTGCCAGCACCCCGAGGGTCATAAACACCGGGGAGCTGTTTTTT. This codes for CASTPRVINTGELFF.

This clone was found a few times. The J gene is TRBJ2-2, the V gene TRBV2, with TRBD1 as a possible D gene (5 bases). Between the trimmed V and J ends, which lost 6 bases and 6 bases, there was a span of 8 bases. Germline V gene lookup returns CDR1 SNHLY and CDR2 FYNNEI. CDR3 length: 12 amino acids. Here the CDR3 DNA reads TGTGCCAGCAGGGGGCCGGCCGGGGAGCTGTTTTTT. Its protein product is CASRGPAGELFF.

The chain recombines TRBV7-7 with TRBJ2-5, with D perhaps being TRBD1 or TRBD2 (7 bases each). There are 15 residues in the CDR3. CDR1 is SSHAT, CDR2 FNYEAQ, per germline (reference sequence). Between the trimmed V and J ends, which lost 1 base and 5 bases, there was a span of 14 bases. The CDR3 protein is CASSLGYRGGETQYF. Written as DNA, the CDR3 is TGTGCCAGCAGCTTAGGGTACAGGGGAGGGGAGACCCAGTACTTC.

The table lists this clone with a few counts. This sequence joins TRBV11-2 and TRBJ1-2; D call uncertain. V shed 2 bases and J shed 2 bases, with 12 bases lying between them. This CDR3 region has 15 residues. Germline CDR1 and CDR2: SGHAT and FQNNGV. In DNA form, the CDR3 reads TGTGCCAGCAGCTTATCCACGGTAGGGAACTATGGCTACACCTTC. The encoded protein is CASSLSTVGNYGYTF.

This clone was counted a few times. The CDR3 loop reads CASSLIHENTEAFF. The CDR3 DNA reads as TGTGCCAGCAGCTTGATTCATGAGAACACTGAAGCTTTCTTT. V gene TRBV5-6 combines with J gene TRBJ1-1; D is uncertain. V dropped 1 base and J dropped 1 base, with 8 bases sitting between them. The CDR3 sequence is 14 residues long. Germline V gene data show CDR1 as SGHDT and CDR2 as YYEEEE.

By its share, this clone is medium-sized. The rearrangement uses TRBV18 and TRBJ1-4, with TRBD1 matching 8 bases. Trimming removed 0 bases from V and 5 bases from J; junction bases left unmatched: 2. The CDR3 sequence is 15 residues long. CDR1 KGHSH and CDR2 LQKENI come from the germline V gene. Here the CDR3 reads CASSPPGQGNEKLFF. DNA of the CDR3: TGTGCCAGCTCACCACCCGGACAGGGCAATGAAAAACTGTTTTTT.

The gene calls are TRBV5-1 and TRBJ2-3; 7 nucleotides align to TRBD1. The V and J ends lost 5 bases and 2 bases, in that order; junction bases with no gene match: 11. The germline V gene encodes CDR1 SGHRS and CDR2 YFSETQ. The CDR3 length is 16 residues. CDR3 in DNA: TGCGCCAGCAGACTTTCCGGGACAGTACACACAGATACGCAGTATTTT. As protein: CASRLSGTVHTDTQYF.

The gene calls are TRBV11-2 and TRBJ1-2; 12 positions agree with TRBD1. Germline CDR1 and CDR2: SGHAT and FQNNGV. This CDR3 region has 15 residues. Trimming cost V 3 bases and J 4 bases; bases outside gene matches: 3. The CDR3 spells CASSLGQGARYGYTF. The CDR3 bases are TGTGCCAGCAGCTTGGGACAGGGGGCCCGCTATGGCTACACCTTC.

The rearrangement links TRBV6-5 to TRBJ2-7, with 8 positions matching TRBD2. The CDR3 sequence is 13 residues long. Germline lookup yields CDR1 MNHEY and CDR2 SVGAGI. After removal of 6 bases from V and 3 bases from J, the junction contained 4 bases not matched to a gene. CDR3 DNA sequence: TGTGCCAGCAGGGGACTAGACAGCTACGAGCAGTACTTC. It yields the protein CASRGLDSYEQYF.

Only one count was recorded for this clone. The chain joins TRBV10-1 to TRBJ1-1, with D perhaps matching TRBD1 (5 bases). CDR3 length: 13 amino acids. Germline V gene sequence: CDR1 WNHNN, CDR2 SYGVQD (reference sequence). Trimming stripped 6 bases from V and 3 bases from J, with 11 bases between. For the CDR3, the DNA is TGCGCCAGCAGGCGGGGACGTGACACTGAAGCTTTCTTT. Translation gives CASRRGRDTEAFF.

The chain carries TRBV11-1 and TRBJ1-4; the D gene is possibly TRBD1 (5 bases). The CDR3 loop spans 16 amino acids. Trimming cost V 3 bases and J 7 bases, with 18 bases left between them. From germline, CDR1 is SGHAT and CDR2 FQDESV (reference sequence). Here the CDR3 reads CASSLEFPGTGEKLFF. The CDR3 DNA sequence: TGTGCCAGCAGCTTGGAGTTCCCAGGGACTGGTGAAAAACTGTTTTTT. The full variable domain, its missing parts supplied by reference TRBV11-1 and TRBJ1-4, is EAEVAQSPRYKITEKSQAVAFWCDPISGHATLYWYRQILGQGPELLVQFQDESVVDDSQLPKDRFSAERLKGVDSTLKIQPAELGDSAMYLCASSLEFPGTGEKLFFGSGTQLSVL.

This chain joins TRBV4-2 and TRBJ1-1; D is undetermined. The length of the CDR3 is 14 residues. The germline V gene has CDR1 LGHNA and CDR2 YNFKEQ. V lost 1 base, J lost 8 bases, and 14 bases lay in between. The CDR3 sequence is CASSQVSGPSEAFF. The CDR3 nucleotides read TGTGCCAGCAGCCAAGTTTCCGGCCCAAGCGAAGCTTTCTTT.

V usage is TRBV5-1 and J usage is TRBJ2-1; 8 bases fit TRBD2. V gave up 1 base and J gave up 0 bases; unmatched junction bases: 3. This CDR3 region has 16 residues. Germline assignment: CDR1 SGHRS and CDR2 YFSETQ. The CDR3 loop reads CASSLISGASYNEQFF. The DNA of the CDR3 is TGCGCCAGCAGCTTGATTAGCGGGGCCTCCTACAATGAGCAGTTCTTC.

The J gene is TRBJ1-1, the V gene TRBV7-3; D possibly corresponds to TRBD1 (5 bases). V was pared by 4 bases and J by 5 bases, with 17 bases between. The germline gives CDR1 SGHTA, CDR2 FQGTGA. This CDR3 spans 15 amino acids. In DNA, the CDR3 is TGTGCCAGCAGCTCCTGGACGGGGGGGAAAACTGAAGCTTTCTTT. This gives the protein CASSSWTGGKTEAFF.